These T cell receptor beta chains were read from a single sample in a study of CDR3 diversity in severe acne. MiXCR, applied by TCRdb to the PCR reads, yields one record per CDR3 protein. The sample holds tens of thousands of distinct CDR3 sequences; around 54% are singletons and the top ten take around 10%. The sample was blood. The receptors originated from a male donor with severe acne vulgaris. Both conserved end residues are part of each CDR3. Each record gives: J gene, clone size, D gene, V gene, CDR3 DNA, CDR3 protein. D genes are given only for firm matches. The size field is filled for only some rows; it gives once, few, many or a size class.

TRBJ1-5,medium-sized,TRBD1,TRBV20-1,TGCAGTGCAAACCGACAGGGTAGCAATCAGCCCCAGCATTTT,CSANRQGSNQPQHF
TRBJ2-3,few,TRBD1,TRBV9,TGTGCCAGCAGCGCATACCGGGACAGGGGGCGCACAGATACGCAGTATTTT,CASSAYRDRGRTDTQYF
TRBJ1-2,-,TRBD1,TRBV5-5,TGTGCCAGCAGCGACGGGACAGGGGGCGCCGATTTCTATGGCTACACCTTC,CASSDGTGGADFYGYTF
TRBJ2-7,once,TRBD2,TRBV20-1,TGCAGTGCCACACCCGATAGCGGGAGCGAGCAGTACTTC,CSATPDSGSEQYF
TRBJ2-7,-,TRBD1,TRBV11-2,TGTGCCAGCAGCCCTTATCGACAGGGAAGCTACGAGCAGTACTTC,CASSPYRQGSYEQYF
TRBJ1-1,-,-,TRBV6-5,TGTGCCAGCAGTTACGTCGTCAATCCAAGGGACACTGAAGCTTTCTTT,CASSYVVNPRDTEAFF
TRBJ2-2,-,-,TRBV7-2,TGTGCCAGCAGCTTGGGACAATTCACCGGGGAGCTGTTTTTT,CASSLGQFTGELFF
TRBJ2-2,-,-,TRBV15,TGTGCCACCAGCAGATTCAGACAGGGGAGGGCCGGGGAGCTGTTTTTT,CATSRFRQGRAGELFF
TRBJ1-3,many,-,TRBV12-3/TRBV12-4,TGTGCCAGCATCCGGGACTCTGGAAACACCATATATTTT,CASIRDSGNTIYF
TRBJ2-2,-,-,TRBV10-3,TGTGCCATCAAGGTAGCGGTCAACACCGGGGAGCTGTTTTTT,CAIKVAVNTGELFF
TRBJ1-1,-,-,TRBV15,TGTGCCCTGGGCAGGCTGGGGGGAGAAGCTTTCTTT,CALGRLGGEAFF
TRBJ2-7,few,TRBD2,TRBV15,TGTGCCACCAGCAGAGGATTAGCGGGAGCCCACGAGCAGTACTTC,CATSRGLAGAHEQYF
TRBJ1-6,many,-,TRBV2,TGTGCCAGCAGTGCCGAGAGGGAATCACCCCTCCACTTT,CASSAERESPLHF
TRBJ2-1,many,TRBD1,TRBV5-6,TGTGCCAGCAGCGTCACCGGGACAGGGACCTACAATGAGCAGTTCTTC,CASSVTGTGTYNEQFF
TRBJ2-6,-,TRBD1,TRBV29-1,TGCAGCGTTGAAGACCGGGACAGTCTTAAGTCTGGGGCCAACGTCCTGACTTTC,CSVEDRDSLKSGANVLTF
TRBJ2-7,-,TRBD2,TRBV7-3,TGTGCCAGCAGCGGGACTAGCGGGAGTATCCACGAGCAGTACTTC,CASSGTSGSIHEQYF
TRBJ1-1,many,-,TRBV20-1,TGCAGTGCTAGAAGGGAGCTAGCGAGGGCTGAAGCTTTCTTT,CSARRELARAEAFF
TRBJ2-6,-,-,TRBV2,TGTGCCAGCATCGATGGGGACAACGTCCTGACTTTC,CASIDGDNVLTF
TRBJ2-1,few,-,TRBV2,TGTGCCAGCAGTGACTGGAGCGGAGTCGGGGACCGCAGTGAGCAGTTCTTC,CASSDWSGVGDRSEQFF
TRBJ1-2,-,-,TRBV15,TGTGCCAGCAGCTTCGGCCTTGGACAGTCAAACTATGGCTACACCTTC,CASSFGLGQSNYGYTF
TRBJ1-5,few,-,TRBV24-1,TGTGCCACCAGTGGTTTGGAGGGAGGACAGCCCCAGCATTTT,CATSGLEGGQPQHF
TRBJ2-7,-,TRBD1,TRBV10-3,TGTGCCATCAGTGAGTTTGGACAGGGTACTAGCTCCTACGAGCAGTACTTC,CAISEFGQGTSSYEQYF
TRBJ2-7,-,TRBD2,TRBV9,TGTGCCAGCAGCGCGGGGGGTAGCTCCTACGAGCAGTACTTC,CASSAGGSSYEQYF
TRBJ1-1,-,-,TRBV28,TGTGCCAGCGGCAACAGGGTTACTGAAGCTTTCTTT,CASGNRVTEAFF
TRBJ1-1,-,-,TRBV7-9,TGTGCCAGCAGCGGGGACATGAACACTGAAGCTTTCTTT,CASSGDMNTEAFF
TRBJ2-7,many,-,TRBV12-3/TRBV12-4,TGTGCCAGCAGCCTAGGGGGGTCGGTATTTTACGAGCAGTACTTC,CASSLGGSVFYEQYF
TRBJ1-5,many,-,TRBV2,TGTGCCAGCAGTGAAATGAGAAATCAGCCCCAGCATTTT,CASSEMRNQPQHF
TRBJ2-1,-,TRBD1,TRBV6-1,TGTGCCAGCAGTGAAAGGACAGGGGCCAATGAGCAGTTCTTC,CASSERTGANEQFF
TRBJ2-6,-,TRBD2,TRBV25-1,TGTGCCAGCAGTGAGCGGGAGGGCGGGCACTACAACGTCCTGACTTTC,CASSEREGGHYNVLTF
TRBJ1-2,-,-,TRBV29-1,TGCAGCGTTGAAGACAGGTCGTGGGTTAGGGACGGCTACACCTTC,CSVEDRSWVRDGYTF
TRBJ2-7,-,-,TRBV7-9,TGTGCCAGCAGCTCGACAGGTGCCGCCTACGAGCAGTACTTC,CASSSTGAAYEQYF